This T cell receptor beta chain was documented in a study of metastatic and nonmetastatic thyroid tumors. From germline, CDR1 is MNHEY and CDR2 SVGEGT. Trimming shortened V by 10 bases and J by 4 bases, and 12 bases separated the two germline ends. The CDR3 has 12 residues. Source study methods: The study built a papillary thyroid cancer distant-metastasis classifier from CDR3 differences across clinicopathological groups. TCRdb reanalyzed the PCR reads with MiXCR. The V and J calls and clone size come from TCRdb's table, not from the authors' own analysis. The sample contains 17,000 or so clones, 25% to 30% of which appear only once. Each patient went into thyroid surgery without having received any treatment.

This chain uses TRBV6-2 or TRBV6-3 with TRBJ2-3; D is unresolved. The sequence came from a female donor with papillary thyroid cancer or a benign thyroid nodule (not recorded which). Some clones in this sample may be carry-over from other donors' samples. Sequencing input: tumor tissue. CDR3: CAIDGPADTQYF. As DNA, the CDR3 is TGTGCCATCGACGGACCGGCAGATACGCAGTATTTT.